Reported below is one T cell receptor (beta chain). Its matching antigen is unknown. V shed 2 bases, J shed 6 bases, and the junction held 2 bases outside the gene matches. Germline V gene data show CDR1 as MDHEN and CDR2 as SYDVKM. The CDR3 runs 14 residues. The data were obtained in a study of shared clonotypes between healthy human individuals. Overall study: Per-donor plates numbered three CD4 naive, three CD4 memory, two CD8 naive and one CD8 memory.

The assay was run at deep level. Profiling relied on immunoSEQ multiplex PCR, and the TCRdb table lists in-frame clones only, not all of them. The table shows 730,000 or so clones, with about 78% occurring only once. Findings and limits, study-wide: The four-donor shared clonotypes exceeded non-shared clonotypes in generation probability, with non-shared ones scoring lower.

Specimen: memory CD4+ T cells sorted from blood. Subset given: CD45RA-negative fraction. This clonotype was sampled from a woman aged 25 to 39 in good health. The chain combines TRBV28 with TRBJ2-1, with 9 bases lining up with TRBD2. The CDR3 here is CASSLAGGGNEQFF. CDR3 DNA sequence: TGTGCCAGCAGTTTAGCGGGAGGGGGCAATGAGCAGTTCTTC.